The 25 T cell receptor beta chains reported below all come from one sample, sequenced in a study of cytomegalovirus exposure and HLA in healthy donors. Researchers ran the PCR with 60 Vbeta and 13 Jbeta primers. Repertoires were generated with immunoSEQ multiplex PCR, while TCRdb's copy carries only in-frame clones and drops some. The data contain 64,000 or so clones, 85% to 90% of them singletons. Specimen: PBMCs. Receptor source: a female donor in good health and CMV-seronegative.

CDR3 region: CASTRRAGYNYGYTF. Written as DNA, the CDR3 is TGTGCCAGCACCAGGCGGGCAGGCTATAACTATGGCTACACCTTC. The gene calls are TRBV6-5 and TRBJ1-2; D unclear. CDR1 is MNHEY, CDR2 SVGAGI, per germline. V was cut by 7 bases and J by 1 base, with 16 bases left in between. The CDR3 is 15 residues long.

This clone was detected once. V gene TRBV15 combines with J gene TRBJ2-1; D is perhaps TRBD1 (5 bases). Trimming took off 0 bases at V and 2 bases at J, with 14 bases between the two ends. There are 17 residues in the CDR3. Germline CDR1 LNHNV, CDR2 YYDKDF (reference sequence). CDR3 nucleotide sequence: TGTGCCACCAGCAGAGATAGAAACAGGCTAACCTACAATGAGCAGTTCTTC. Translation gives CATSRDRNRLTYNEQFF.

A remark on this clone: The junction and the germline gene differ at one end; a read error may be behind it. This chain connects TRBV14 to TRBJ2-4, with a tentative D call TRBD2 (5 bases). CDR3 length equals 15 residues. Germline loops: CDR1 SGHDN, CDR2 FVKESK. The CDR3 region has the DNA TGTGCCAGCAGCCAATATAATCTAGCCAAAAACAGTCAGTACTTC. Amino acid sequence: CASSQYNLAKNSQYF. The complete variable domain, with remaining parts taken from reference TRBV14 and TRBJ2-4, reads EAGVTQFPSHSVIEKGQTVTLRCDPISGHDNLYWYRRVMGKEIKFLLHFVKESKQDESGMPNNRFLAERTGGTYSTLKVQPAELEDSGVYFCASSQYNLAKNSQYFGAGTRLSVL.

This sequence joins TRBV28 and TRBJ2-5, with 12 nucleotides matching TRBD2. The CDR3 is 19 amino acids. Germline trimming cut 6 bases from V and 2 bases from J; bases unmatched to any gene: 16. Germline values: CDR1 MDHEN, CDR2 SYDVKM. The CDR3 spells CASSTGTSGPRSKQETQYF. The CDR3 DNA sequence: TGTGCCAGCAGCACCGGGACTAGCGGGCCTCGCTCAAAACAAGAGACCCAGTACTTC.

The rearrangement joins TRBV6-5 to TRBJ1-5; weak D call: TRBD1 (5 bases). Trimming stripped 0 bases from V and 6 bases from J, with 9 bases between. CDR1 and CDR2 from the germline V gene are MNHEY and SVGAGI. The CDR3 spans 14 residues. The CDR3 sequence is CASSYSGGGQPQHF. The CDR3 DNA reads TGTGCCAGCAGTTACTCGGGGGGAGGTCAGCCCCAGCATTTT.

The V gene is TRBV6-1, the J gene TRBJ1-4, with D unclear. CDR3 length: 15 residues. V lost 4 bases and J 0 bases, leaving 9 bases between the germline ends. Germline loops: CDR1 MNHNS, CDR2 SASEGT. CDR3: CASSGSTTTNEKLFF. Here the CDR3 DNA reads TGTGCCAGCAGTGGGTCAACTACAACTAATGAAAAACTGTTTTTT.

The gene calls are TRBV5-6 and TRBJ2-5, with no clear D. Trimming stripped 3 bases from V and 4 bases from J, with 13 bases between. CDR1 is SGHDT and CDR2 is YYEEEE in the germline V gene. CDR3 length equals 14 residues. CDR3 in DNA: TGTGCCAGCAGCTCTGTCCCGGCAGGAGAGACCCAGTACTTC. Its translation: CASSSVPAGETQYF.

The chain combines TRBV7-9 with TRBJ2-1, with 7 bases aligning to TRBD2. Germline V gene lookup returns CDR1 SEHNR and CDR2 FQNEAQ (reference sequence). With V trimmed by 5 bases and J by 9 bases, 16 bases remained unmatched. This CDR3 region has 16 residues. The DNA for the CDR3 is TGTGCCAGCAGCCCAGAGACTAGCAGGAAGTATCTTGAGCAGTTCTTC. This codes for CASSPETSRKYLEQFF.

The chain joins TRBV7-2 to TRBJ1-1, with TRBD1 matching 9 bases. V shed 6 bases, J shed 10 bases, and the junction held 9 bases outside the gene matches. This CDR3 spans 13 amino acids. Germline V gene sequence: CDR1 SGHTA, CDR2 FQGNSA. Written as DNA, the CDR3 is TGTGCCAGCAGGAGGGACAGGGCAGAGAGAGCTTTCTTT. This translates into CASRRDRAERAFF.

The J gene is TRBJ2-7, the V gene TRBV13; weak D call: TRBD2 (5 bases). Trimming pared 3 bases from V and 5 bases from J, leaving 20 bases between. CDR1 and CDR2 (germline): PRHDT, FYEKMQ (reference sequence). This CDR3 spans 16 amino acids. This CDR3 reads CASSFGSTSSSHEQYF. In DNA form, the CDR3 reads TGTGCCAGCAGCTTTGGGAGTACTAGTTCTTCTCACGAGCAGTACTTC.

V usage is TRBV7-6 and J usage is TRBJ1-1, with a possible D match to TRBD1 (5 bases). The CDR3 covers 14 residues. Trimming took off 5 bases at V and 0 bases at J, with 10 bases between the two ends. Germline CDR1 reads SGHVS; CDR2 reads FNYEAQ. The CDR3 DNA follows: TGTGCCAGCAGCCCCCGACAGCTGAACACTGAAGCTTTCTTT. Its translation is CASSPRQLNTEAFF.

The chain employs TRBV28 and TRBJ1-5, with D tentatively TRBD1 (5 bases). There are 16 residues in the CDR3. The ends were cut back, 6 bases at V and 4 bases at J, with 19 bases in the middle. Germline-derived CDR1 and CDR2 are MDHEN and SYDVKM. The CDR3: CASSSRRGSLNQPQHF. As DNA, the CDR3 is TGTGCCAGCAGCTCCCGGCGGGGCAGCCTAAATCAGCCCCAGCATTTT.

This clone was counted only a few times. The gene calls are TRBV9 and TRBJ2-1, with 10 bases aligning to TRBD2. Germline CDR1 and CDR2: SGDLS and YYNGEE. J lost 7 bases, V lost 1 base, and 14 bases had no gene match. There are 18 residues in the CDR3. The DNA of the CDR3 is TGTGCCAGCAGCGTACCGGCCGCTAGCGGGGGCCTAATTAATGAGCAGTTCTTC. Translation: CASSVPAASGGLINEQFF.

J is TRBJ2-2 and V is TRBV27; TRBD2 matches at 8 bases. The CDR3 consists of 17 residues. The junction had 6 bases not matched to a gene; V was cut back by 1 base and J by 2 bases. Germline assignment: CDR1 MNHEY and CDR2 SMNVEV (reference sequence). CDR3 region: CASSLYSGRGNTGELFF. The CDR3 DNA reads as TGTGCCAGCAGTTTATATTCCGGGAGGGGAAACACCGGGGAGCTGTTTTTT.

The CDR3 here is CASSVGGSNQPQHF. The CDR3, as DNA: TGTGCCAGCAGCGTAGGAGGGAGCAATCAGCCCCAGCATTTT. The gene calls are TRBV9 and TRBJ1-5; D remains ambiguous. V was clipped by 0 bases and J by 1 base, with 5 bases between them. This CDR3 comprises 14 residues. Germline lookup yields CDR1 SGDLS and CDR2 YYNGEE.

The chain uses TRBV4-1 and TRBJ2-3, with TRBD2 matching 11 bases. V lost 0 bases and J lost 6; bases outside the gene matches: 5. CDR1 and CDR2 from the germline V gene are MGHRA and YSYEKL. The CDR3 consists of 16 residues. CDR3 nucleotides: TGCGCCAGCAGCCAAGATGGTAGCGGGGGGGTGGATACGCAGTATTTT. Translation: CASSQDGSGGVDTQYF.

This chain links TRBV5-8 with TRBJ1-4, with D maybe TRBD1 (6 bases). Germline CDR1 is SGHTS and CDR2 is YDEGEE. V was pared by 4 bases and J by 2 bases, with 15 bases between. The CDR3 runs to 16 residues. The CDR3 reads CASSPGVRSTNEKLFF. The CDR3 coding sequence is TGTGCCAGCAGCCCAGGGGTTAGGTCTACTAATGAAAAACTGTTTTTT.

J is TRBJ1-2 and V is TRBV18, with a weak D call TRBD1 (6 bases). The V and J ends lost 6 bases and 2 bases respectively, with 16 bases between them. Germline-derived CDR1 and CDR2 are KGHSH and LQKENI. The CDR3 has 15 amino acids. CDR3 residues: CASSPSGVDNYGYTF. CDR3 nucleotide sequence: TGTGCCAGCTCCCCTTCAGGGGTGGACAACTATGGCTACACCTTC.

V and J are TRBV10-1 and TRBJ1-1, with TRBD1 matching 7 bases. The V gene end was trimmed by 5 bases and the J gene end by 2 bases; junction bases not matched to a gene: 8. This CDR3 has 15 residues. The V gene's germline CDR1 is WNHNN and CDR2 SYGVQD (reference sequence). In nucleotides, the CDR3 is TGCGCCAGCAGTCCCGAGACAGGGCGTAACACTGAAGCTTTCTTT. Encoded protein: CASSPETGRNTEAFF.

Only a few counts were recorded for this clone. The chain couples TRBV6-6 to TRBJ2-3; possibly TRBD2 for D (5 bases). The CDR3 is made up of 13 amino acids. Trimming stripped 4 bases from V and 6 bases from J, with 11 bases between. Germline lookup yields CDR1 MNHNY and CDR2 SVGAGI (reference sequence). For the CDR3, the DNA is TGTGCCAGCAGTTTAGGACTCTCGGATACGCAGTATTTT. Protein sequence: CASSLGLSDTQYF.

The genes are TRBV6-6 and TRBJ1-2; the D is unclear. Per the germline V gene, CDR1 is MNHNY and CDR2 is SVGAGI (reference sequence). The V and J ends lost 4 bases and 4 bases respectively, with 19 bases between them. The CDR3 sequence is 16 residues long. CDR3 DNA: TGTGCCAGCAGTTCGCGGGTAGCCCAGTGTTGCTATGGCTACACCTTC. Its translation is CASSSRVAQCCYGYTF.

In regard to this clone: A read error is likely here: a far larger clone is one base away. Without the conserved terminal phenylalanine or tryptophan, this CDR3 likely stems from a read error. The genes are TRBV6-4 and TRBJ2-2; D possibly corresponds to TRBD1 (6 bases). CDR3 size: 15 residues. The V and J ends lost 0 bases and 2 bases respectively, with 7 bases between them. The germline CDR1 and CDR2 sequences are MRHNA and SNTAGT. The DNA for the CDR3 is TGTGCCAGCAGTGACTCGGGACAAAACACCGGGGAGCTGTTTCTT. The encoded protein is CASSDSGQNTGELFL.

This clone has a handful of counts. This chain joins TRBV27 and TRBJ2-7; 8 positions match TRBD1. The CDR3 has 16 amino acids. Germline values: CDR1 MNHEY, CDR2 SMNVEV (reference sequence). With V trimmed by 5 bases and J by 1 base, 10 bases remained unmatched. CDR3: CASSLKGQGSSYEQYF. CDR3 sequence (DNA): TGTGCCAGCAGTCTTAAAGGACAGGGTTCTTCCTACGAGCAGTACTTC.

In this sample, this clone turned up a few times. J is TRBJ1-1 and V is TRBV6-5; D is undetermined. The CDR3 totals 12 residues. CDR1 MNHEY and CDR2 SVGAGI come from the germline V gene. The V and J ends lost 2 bases and 8 bases respectively, with 9 bases between them. The CDR3 DNA is TGTGCCAGCAGTTACGCAGGTCGGGAAGCTTTCTTT. Its translation: CASSYAGREAFF.

This clone was seen a single time. The V call is TRBV10-3, the J call TRBJ2-7; D may be TRBD1 (6 bases). CDR3 length equals 14 residues. Per the germline V gene, CDR1 is ENHRY and CDR2 is SYGVKD. The germline V and J ends were trimmed by 4 bases and 3 bases, with 13 bases remaining between them. The CDR3 sequence: CAISAATGFYEQYF. The CDR3 coding sequence is TGTGCCATCAGTGCCGCGACAGGATTCTACGAGCAGTACTTC.